Listed here are 2 T cell receptor beta chains from one sample, sequenced in a study of T cell repertoires in cytomegalovirus infection. TCRdb itself ran the reads through MiXCR, one entry per CDR3 protein. The profile covers about 300,000 distinct CDR3 sequences, with roughly a tenth appearing a single time and over 2.5% taken by the ten largest. The sample taken for sequencing was PBMCs. These receptors originate from a human donor in good health (CMV status not recorded). Some clones in this sample may be carry-over from other donors' samples.

In its sample, this clonotype was seen a few times. J is TRBJ2-7 and V is TRBV20-1; D is perhaps TRBD2 (6 bases). The V and J ends lost 4 bases and 4 bases respectively, with 20 bases between them. The CDR3 runs 15 residues. CDR1 and CDR2 from the germline V gene are DFQATT and SNEGSKA (reference sequence). The CDR3 here is CSATPLARTNYEQYF. CDR3 in DNA: TGCAGTGCTACCCCATTGGCACGGACTAATTACGAGCAGTACTTC.

This clonotype was seen at least ten times. The gene calls are TRBV7-2 and TRBJ1-5; D is uncertain. The CDR3 consists of 16 residues. The V gene's germline CDR1 is SGHTA and CDR2 FQGNSA. V was cut by 5 bases and J by 5 bases, with 19 bases left in between. CDR3 in DNA: TGTGCCAGCAGCCAGAATAATGGGAGGGCGCATCAGCCCCAGCATTTT. Its protein is CASSQNNGRAHQPQHF. Full variable domain (outside the CDR3, taken from reference TRBV7-2 and TRBJ1-5): GAGVSQSPSNKVTEKGKDVELRCDPISGHTALYWYRQSLGQGLEFLIYFQGNSAPDKSGLPSDRFSAERTGGSVSTLTIQRTQQEDSAVYLCASSQNNGRAHQPQHFGDGTRLSIL.